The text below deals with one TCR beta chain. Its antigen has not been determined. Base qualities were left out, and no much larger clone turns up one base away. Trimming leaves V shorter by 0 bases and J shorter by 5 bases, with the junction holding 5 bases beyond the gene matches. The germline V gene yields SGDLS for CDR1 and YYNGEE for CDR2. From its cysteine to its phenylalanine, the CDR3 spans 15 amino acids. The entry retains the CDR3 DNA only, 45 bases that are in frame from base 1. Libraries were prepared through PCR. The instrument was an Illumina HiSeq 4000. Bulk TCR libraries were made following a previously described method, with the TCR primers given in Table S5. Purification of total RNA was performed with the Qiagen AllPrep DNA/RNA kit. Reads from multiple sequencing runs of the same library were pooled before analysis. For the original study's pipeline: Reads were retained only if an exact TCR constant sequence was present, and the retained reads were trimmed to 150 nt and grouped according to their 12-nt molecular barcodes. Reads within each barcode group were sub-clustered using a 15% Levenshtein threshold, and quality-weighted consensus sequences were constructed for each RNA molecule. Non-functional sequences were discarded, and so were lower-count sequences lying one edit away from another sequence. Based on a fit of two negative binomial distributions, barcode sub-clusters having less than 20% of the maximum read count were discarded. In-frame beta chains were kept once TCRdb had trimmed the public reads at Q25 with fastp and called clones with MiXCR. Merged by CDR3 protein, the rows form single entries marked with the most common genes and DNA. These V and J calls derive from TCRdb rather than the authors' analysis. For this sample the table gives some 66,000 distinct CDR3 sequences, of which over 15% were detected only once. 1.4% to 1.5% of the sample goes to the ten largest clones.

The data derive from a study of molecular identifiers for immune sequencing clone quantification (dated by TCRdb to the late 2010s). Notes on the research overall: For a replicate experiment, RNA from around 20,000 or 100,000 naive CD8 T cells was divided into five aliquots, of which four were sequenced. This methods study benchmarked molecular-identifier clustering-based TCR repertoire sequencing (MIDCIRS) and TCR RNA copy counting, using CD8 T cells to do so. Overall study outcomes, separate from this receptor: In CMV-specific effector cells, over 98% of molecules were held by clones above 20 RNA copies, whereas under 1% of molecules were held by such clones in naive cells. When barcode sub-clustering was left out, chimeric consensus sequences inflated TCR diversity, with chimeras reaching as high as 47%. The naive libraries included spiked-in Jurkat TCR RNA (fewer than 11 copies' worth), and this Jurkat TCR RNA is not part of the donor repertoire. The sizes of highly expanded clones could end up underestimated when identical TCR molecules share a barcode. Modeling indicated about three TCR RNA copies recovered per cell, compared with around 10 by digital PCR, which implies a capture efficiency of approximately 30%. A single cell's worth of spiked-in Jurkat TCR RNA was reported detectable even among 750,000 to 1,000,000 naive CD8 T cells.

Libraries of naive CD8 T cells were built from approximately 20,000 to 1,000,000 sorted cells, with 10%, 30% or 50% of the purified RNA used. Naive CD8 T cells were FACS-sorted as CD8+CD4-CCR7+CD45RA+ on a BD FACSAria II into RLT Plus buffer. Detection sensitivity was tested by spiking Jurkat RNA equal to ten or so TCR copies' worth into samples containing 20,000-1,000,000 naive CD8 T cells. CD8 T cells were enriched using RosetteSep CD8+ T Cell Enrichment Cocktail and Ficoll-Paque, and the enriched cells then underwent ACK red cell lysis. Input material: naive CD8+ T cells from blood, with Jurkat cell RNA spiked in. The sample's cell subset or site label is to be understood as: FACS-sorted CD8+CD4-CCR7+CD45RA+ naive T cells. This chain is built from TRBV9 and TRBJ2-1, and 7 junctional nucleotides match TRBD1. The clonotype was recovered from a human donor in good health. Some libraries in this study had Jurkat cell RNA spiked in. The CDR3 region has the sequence CASSVATTGNNEQFF. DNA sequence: TGTGCCAGCAGCGTAGCTACGACAGGGAACAATGAGCAGTTCTTC.